The T cell receptor beta chain described here comes from a study of T cell clonality in common variable immunodeficiency. The study, taken as a whole, reports: Fewer deletions and N-nucleotide insertions were reportedly seen in common variable immunodeficiency TCR beta sequences. What drives increased CVID clonality needs T cell subpopulation sequencing. CVID subjects showed higher TCRbeta clonality than healthy controls.

Sequencing used immunoSEQ multiplex PCR; TCRdb keeps in-frame clones, though not all of them. The sample yields tens of thousands of clones, without any singletons. Germline assignment: CDR1 SQVTM and CDR2 ANQGSEA. The trim removed 2 bases at V and 6 bases at J, leaving 4 bases unmatched. CDR3 length: 14 residues. Many counts were recorded for this clone. Its target is not known. The observed sequence ends 3 residues before the CDR3 terminus, with the missing tail filled in from the germline J gene. Donors gave 5 to 8 ml heparinized peripheral whole blood. The rearrangement joins TRBV29-1 to TRBJ2-2; TRBD2 aligns across 9 bases. Sequencing input: peripheral blood mononuclear cells. This receptor was taken from a person aged 18 to 70 in good health. The CDR3 loop reads CSVELAGTPGELFF. The CDR3 bases that were read are TGCAGCGTTGAACTAGCGGGAACTCCCGGGGAG.